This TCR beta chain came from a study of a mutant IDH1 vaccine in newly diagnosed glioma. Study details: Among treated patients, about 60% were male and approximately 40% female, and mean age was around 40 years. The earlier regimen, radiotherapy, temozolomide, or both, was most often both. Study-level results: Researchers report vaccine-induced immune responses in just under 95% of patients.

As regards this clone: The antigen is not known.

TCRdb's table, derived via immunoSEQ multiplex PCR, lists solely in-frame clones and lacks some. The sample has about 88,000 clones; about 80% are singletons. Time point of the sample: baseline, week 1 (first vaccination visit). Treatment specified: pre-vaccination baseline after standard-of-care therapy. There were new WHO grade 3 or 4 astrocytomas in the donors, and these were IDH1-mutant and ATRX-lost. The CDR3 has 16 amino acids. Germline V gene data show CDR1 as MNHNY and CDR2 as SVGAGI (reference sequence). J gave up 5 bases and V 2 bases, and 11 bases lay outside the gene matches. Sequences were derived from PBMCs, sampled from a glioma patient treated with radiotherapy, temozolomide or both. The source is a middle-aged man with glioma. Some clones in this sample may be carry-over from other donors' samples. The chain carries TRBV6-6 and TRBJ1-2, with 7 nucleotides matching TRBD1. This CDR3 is CASSYKGARVGYGYTF. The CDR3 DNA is TGTGCCAGCAGTTACAAGGGGGCGCGTGTCGGTTATGGCTACACCTTC.